A selection of T cell receptor beta chains follows, all from one sample in a study of blood T cell repertoires in COVID-19. This table comes from immunoSEQ multiplex PCR, and its TCRdb copy is limited to in-frame clones, with some not included. The sample records 300,000 to 400,000 clones, about 89% being singletons. Sequencing was done on a sample of peripheral blood. The source of these receptors is a woman aged 55 to 70 with COVID-19, enrolled during active disease. Each CDR3 is given with its conserved first and last residue. The D gene is left open where the match is weak. The size entry is marked missing in some rows and otherwise reads once, few, many or a size class.

size,V,D,length,J,CDR3,DNA
NA,TRBV30,NA,13,TRBJ1-4,CAWSSSGYGKLFF,TGTGCCTGGAGTTCATCAGGGTACGGGAAACTGTTTTTT
NA,TRBV5-1,NA,12,TRBJ1-6,CASSSENSPLHF,TGCGCCAGCAGCTCTGAGAATTCACCCCTCCACTTT
NA,TRBV18,NA,13,TRBJ2-5,CATRYWSQETQYF,TGTGCCACCCGATACTGGAGTCAAGAGACCCAGTACTTC
NA,TRBV5-1,TRBD2,15,TRBJ2-1,CASSSWTSEYNEQFF,TGCGCCAGCAGCTCCTGGACTAGCGAGTACAATGAGCAGTTCTTC
NA,TRBV2,TRBD2,15,TRBJ2-4,CASRLAGGWDVIQYF,TGTGCCAGCAGACTAGCGGGGGGCTGGGATGTCATTCAGTACTTC
once,TRBV10-3,TRBD1,12,TRBJ2-7,CATRTGSYEQYF,TGTGCCACACGGACAGGGTCCTACGAGCAGTACTTC
NA,TRBV6-1,NA,13,TRBJ2-5,CASSESVRETQYF,TGTGCCAGCAGTGAGTCGGTTCGGGAGACCCAGTACTTC
NA,TRBV5-1,TRBD1,16,TRBJ1-2,CASSLGRQGYSDGYTF,TGCGCCAGCAGCTTGGGCCGACAGGGGTATTCGGATGGCTACACCTTC
NA,TRBV5-1,TRBD1,15,TRBJ2-2,CASSGTGVNTGELFF,TGCGCCAGCAGCGGGACAGGGGTCAACACCGGGGAGCTGTTTTTT
NA,TRBV6-5,TRBD1,15,TRBJ1-2,CASIPLGTGGLGYTF,TGTGCCAGCATCCCACTAGGGACAGGGGGTCTCGGCTACACCTTC
NA,TRBV5-1,NA,17,TRBJ2-5,CASSLGGPGVVQETQYF,TGCGCCAGCAGCTTGGGAGGTCCCGGGGTGGTACAAGAGACCCAGTACTTC
NA,TRBV2,NA,14,TRBJ1-5,CASSEAPGGQPQHF,TGTGCCAGCAGTGAAGCGCCGGGGGGTCAGCCCCAGCATTTT
NA,TRBV14,TRBD1,14,TRBJ1-2,CASSQDQGARGYTF,TGTGCCAGCAGCCAAGACCAGGGGGCGCGTGGCTACACCTTC
NA,TRBV9,NA,13,TRBJ2-3,CASSVGRTDTQYF,TGTGCCAGCAGCGTTGGCCGCACAGATACGCAGTATTTT
NA,TRBV14,NA,17,TRBJ2-4,CASSQDSSGKPKNIQYF,TGTGCCAGCAGCCAAGACTCATCGGGGAAACCCAAAAACATTCAGTACTTC
NA,TRBV19,NA,15,TRBJ1-5,CASSMPGGVLKPQHF,TGTGCCAGTAGTATGCCGGGAGGGGTTCTCAAGCCCCAGCATTTT
once,TRBV5-1,TRBD1,15,TRBJ1-2,CASSSGTAANYGYTF,TGCGCCAGCAGCTCGGGGACAGCCGCTAACTATGGCTACACCTTC
NA,TRBV9,TRBD1,14,TRBJ1-2,CASSVGQGALGYTF,TGTGCCAGCAGCGTAGGGCAGGGGGCGCTTGGCTACACCTTC
NA,TRBV2,NA,12,TRBJ1-2,CASSDRRTGYTF,TGTGCCAGCAGTGATCGGAGAACGGGCTACACCTTC
NA,TRBV25-1,NA,17,TRBJ1-6,CASSESGYSSYNSPLHF,TGTGCCAGCAGTGAGTCTGGGTACAGCTCCTATAATTCACCCCTCCACTTT
NA,TRBV5-5,NA,16,TRBJ1-1,CASSLAGGRQNTEAFF,TGTGCCAGCAGCTTGGCCGGGGGACGGCAGAACACTGAAGCTTTCTTT
NA,TRBV5-4,NA,15,TRBJ1-2,CASSLLTDSNYGYTF,TGTGCCAGCAGCTTATTAACAGATTCTAACTATGGCTACACCTTC
few,TRBV5-4,TRBD1,15,TRBJ1-2,CASSLGQGYVYGYTF,TGTGCCAGCAGCTTGGGACAGGGGTATGTCTATGGCTACACCTTC
NA,TRBV24-1,NA,14,TRBJ1-2,CATKIHRANYGYTF,TGTGCCACCAAGATCCACAGGGCTAACTATGGCTACACCTTC
NA,TRBV4-1,TRBD2,16,TRBJ2-3,CASSRISGGAEDTQYF,TGCGCCAGCAGCCGAATTAGCGGGGGGGCCGAAGATACGCAGTATTTT
NA,TRBV6-6,TRBD1,15,TRBJ2-7,CASRETGTLIYEQYF,TGTGCCAGCAGAGAGACAGGGACGCTAATCTACGAGCAGTACTTC
NA,TRBV7-6,TRBD1,14,TRBJ1-4,CASSRQGANEKLFF,TGTGCCAGCAGTCGACAGGGGGCGAATGAAAAACTGTTTTTT
NA,TRBV7-3,TRBD1,16,TRBJ2-2,CASSFDQGAGTGELFF,TGTGCCAGCAGCTTCGATCAGGGGGCCGGCACCGGGGAGCTGTTTTTT
NA,TRBV5-4,TRBD2,16,TRBJ2-5,CASSSRLAGAQETQYF,TGTGCCAGCAGCTCCCGACTAGCGGGGGCTCAAGAGACCCAGTACTTC
NA,TRBV9,NA,18,TRBJ2-3,CASSVGGGMPSSTDTQYF,TGTGCCAGCAGCGTAGGAGGAGGAATGCCCTCTAGCACAGATACGCAGTATTTT
NA,TRBV4-1,TRBD2,15,TRBJ2-7,CASSLLAGGLYEQYF,TGCGCCAGCAGCCTCCTAGCGGGGGGACTCTACGAGCAGTACTTC
NA,TRBV28,TRBD1,15,TRBJ1-5,CASREAGTANQPQHF,TGTGCCAGCAGGGAAGCCGGGACAGCGAATCAGCCCCAGCATTTT
NA,TRBV5-5,NA,12,TRBJ1-2,CASSQNNYGYTF,TGTGCCAGCAGCCAAAATAACTATGGCTACACCTTC
few,TRBV11-3,NA,17,TRBJ1-2,CASSLIGRGLPNYGYTF,TGTGCCAGCAGCTTAATAGGCAGGGGACTACCTAACTATGGCTACACCTTC
NA,TRBV6-5,TRBD1,14,TRBJ1-4,CASRWGTGTEKLFF,TGTGCCAGCAGGTGGGGGACAGGCACCGAAAAACTGTTTTTT
NA,TRBV19,TRBD1,14,TRBJ1-1,CASRRQGMNTEAFF,TGTGCCAGTAGAAGACAGGGCATGAACACTGAAGCTTTCTTT
NA,TRBV7-2,NA,18,TRBJ1-1,CASSPRLQGNSFAAEAFF,TGTGCCAGCAGCCCAAGACTACAGGGTAACTCTTTTGCGGCTGAAGCTTTCTTT
NA,TRBV7-2,TRBD2,17,TRBJ2-1,CASSLRLASGGINEQFF,TGTGCCAGCAGCTTACGACTGGCGAGCGGGGGGATAAATGAGCAGTTCTTC
NA,TRBV10-3,NA,12,TRBJ1-1,CAISGQNTEAFF,TGTGCCATCAGCGGACAGAACACTGAAGCTTTCTTT
NA,TRBV3-1/TRBV3-2,TRBD1,17,TRBJ1-1,CASSLGQGITSTTEAFF,TGTGCCAGCAGCCTAGGACAGGGGATTACGTCTACCACTGAAGCTTTCTTT
NA,TRBV5-8,NA,16,TRBJ2-1,CASSDLQVDSYNEQFF,TGTGCCAGCAGCGACCTACAGGTGGACTCCTACAATGAGCAGTTCTTC
NA,TRBV19,TRBD1,14,TRBJ1-5,CASTGQGGNQPQHF,TGTGCCAGTACGGGACAGGGGGGCAATCAGCCCCAGCATTTT
NA,TRBV6-4,TRBD2,16,TRBJ2-2,CASSDRRGGSPGELFF,TGTGCCAGCAGTGACCGGAGGGGAGGGTCCCCCGGGGAGCTGTTTTTT
few,TRBV19,NA,15,TRBJ1-4,CASSSLLRVRAKLFF,TGTGCCAGTAGTTCCCTTTTGAGGGTTAGAGCAAAACTGTTTTTT
once,TRBV7-3,NA,13,TRBJ2-1,CASSVGRHNEQFF,TGTGCCAGCAGTGTGGGCAGGCACAATGAGCAGTTCTTC
once,TRBV18,NA,14,TRBJ2-3,CASSPLAPPDTQYF,TGTGCCAGCTCACCATTGGCTCCCCCAGATACGCAGTATTTT
once,TRBV29-1,TRBD1,14,TRBJ2-1,CSVQGASSYNEQFF,TGCAGCGTACAGGGGGCTAGCTCCTACAATGAGCAGTTCTTC
NA,TRBV18,NA,14,TRBJ1-5,CASSPQGDRQPQHF,TGTGCCAGCTCACCACAGGGGGATAGACAGCCCCAGCATTTT
few,TRBV27,TRBD2,15,TRBJ2-3,CASSWTSGGTDTQYF,TGTGCCAGCAGTTGGACTAGCGGGGGCACAGATACGCAGTATTTT
NA,TRBV18,TRBD1,15,TRBJ2-3,CASSPPGQGGNTQYF,TGTGCCAGCTCACCACCGGGACAGGGAGGAAATACGCAGTATTTT